A single sample gave rise to the 6 T cell receptor beta chains below, sequenced in a study of T cell responses to AZD1222 COVID-19 vaccine. Repertoires were generated with immunoSEQ multiplex PCR, while TCRdb's copy carries only in-frame clones and drops some. The repertoire has 40,000 to 60,000 clones, more than 60% of them found once; the top ten carry 20%. The sequenced sample was peripheral blood, obtained on day 0 of MenACWY control vaccination. These receptors all come from an adult in good health.

V and J are TRBV19 and TRBJ2-1; D gene uncertain. The V and J ends lost 5 bases and 2 bases respectively, with 13 bases between them. The CDR3 contains 15 residues. CDR1 LNHDA and CDR2 SQIVND come from the germline V gene (reference sequence). The chain's CDR3 is CASSLGEDAYNEQFF. CDR3 DNA sequence: TGTGCCAGTAGTTTAGGAGAGGATGCCTACAATGAGCAGTTCTTC.

The chain employs TRBV7-9 and TRBJ2-2; D call uncertain. This CDR3 comprises 15 residues. V lost 5 bases, J lost 4 bases, and 14 bases lay in between. Germline lookup yields CDR1 SEHNR and CDR2 FQNEAQ (reference sequence). DNA of the CDR3: TGTGCCAGCAGCCCCCAAGATGGCCCCACCGGGGAGCTGTTTTTT. Protein product: CASSPQDGPTGELFF.

The chain has TRBV12-1 and TRBJ1-5; the table's D call, TRBD1, has no DNA check behind it. TRBV12-1 corresponds to a pseudogene. The CDR3 contains 11 residues. In DNA form, the CDR3 reads TGTGCCAGCAACAGGAGCCAGCCCCAGCATTTT. As protein: CASNRSQPQHF.

This clone was seen a handful of times. The CDR3 bases are TGTGCCACCGTGATACCGGGACGGCTCTGGGAGCAGTTCTTC. Residues: CATVIPGRLWEQFF. The chain recombines TRBV9 with TRBJ2-1; D might be TRBD1 or TRBD2, each matching 5 bases. CDR1 is SGDLS, CDR2 YYNGEE, per germline. The CDR3 runs 14 residues. The V end was cut by 9 bases, the J end by 10 bases, with 23 bases between.

The rearrangement uses TRBV28 and TRBJ1-1, with 9 bases aligning to TRBD1. The V segment lost 6 bases and the J segment 3 bases; nucleotides outside the gene matches: 8. Germline V gives CDR1 MDHEN, CDR2 SYDVKM. The CDR3 has 15 amino acids. The CDR3 DNA sequence: TGTGCCAGCAGCTCCGGACAGGGGTTGGACACTGAAGCTTTCTTT. Amino acid sequence: CASSSGQGLDTEAFF.

V is TRBV5-8 and J is TRBJ1-1; perhaps TRBD1 as D (6 bases). Trimming took off 4 bases at V and 0 bases at J, with 13 bases between the two ends. CDR3 size: 15 residues. Per the germline V gene, CDR1 is SGHTS and CDR2 is YDEGEE. DNA of the CDR3: TGTGCCAGCAGCCAAGACAGGACCATGAACACTGAAGCTTTCTTT. Its protein product is CASSQDRTMNTEAFF. The full variable domain, rest sourced from reference TRBV5-8 and TRBJ1-1, is EAGVTQSPTHLIKTRGQQATLRCSPISGHTSVYWYQQALGLGLQFLLWYDEGEERNRGNFPPRFSGRQFPNYSSELNVNALELEDSALYLCASSQDRTMNTEAFFGQGTRLTVV.